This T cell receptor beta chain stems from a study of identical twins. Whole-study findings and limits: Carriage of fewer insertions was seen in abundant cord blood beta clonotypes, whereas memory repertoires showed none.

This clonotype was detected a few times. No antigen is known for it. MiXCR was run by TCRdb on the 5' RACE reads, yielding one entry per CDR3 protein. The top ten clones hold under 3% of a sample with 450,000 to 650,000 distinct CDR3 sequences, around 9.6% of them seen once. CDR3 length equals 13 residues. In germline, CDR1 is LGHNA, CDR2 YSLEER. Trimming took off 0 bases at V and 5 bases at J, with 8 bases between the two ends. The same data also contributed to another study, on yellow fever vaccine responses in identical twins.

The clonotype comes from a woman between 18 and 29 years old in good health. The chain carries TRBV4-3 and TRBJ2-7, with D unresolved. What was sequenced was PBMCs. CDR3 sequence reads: CASSQDAANEQYF. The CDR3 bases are TGCGCCAGCAGCCAAGATGCCGCTAACGAGCAGTACTTC.